These T cell receptor beta chains were read from a single sample in a study of yellow fever vaccine responses in identical twins. TCRdb fed the RT-PCR reads into MiXCR, producing one record per CDR3 protein. The data contain under 30,000 distinct CDR3 sequences, around 77% of them singletons. The starting material was T cells from blood (PBMCs), unsorted or a sorted subset (not recorded which), obtained before or after yellow fever vaccination (not recorded which). These receptors originate from a woman younger than 35 who received the yellow fever vaccine. CDR3s leave out the opening cysteine and the closing phenylalanine or tryptophan.

V,J,CDR3
TRBV4-1,TRBJ2-2,ASSFIGGSGELF
TRBV15,TRBJ1-3,ATSRDQGSGNTIY
TRBV29-1,TRBJ2-2,SAPWGSTGELF
TRBV13,TRBJ2-5,ASPKSRKVQETQY
TRBV5-1,TRBJ2-7,ASSLDTYEQY
TRBV20-1,TRBJ2-7,SARGPLDHEQY
TRBV18,TRBJ1-1,ASSPIGSWSEAF
TRBV9,TRBJ2-5,ASSGETQY
TRBV2,TRBJ1-3,ASSGFSGSGNTIY
TRBV29-1,TRBJ2-2,SVATLGTGELF
TRBV2,TRBJ1-1,ASRPTELNTEAF
TRBV5-1,TRBJ2-2,ASSFGTEINTGELF
TRBV10-3,TRBJ2-3,AIRQDDTQY
TRBV29-1,TRBJ2-3,SVRQGGDTQY
TRBV5-1,TRBJ2-1,ASSLLSSGANEQF
TRBV6-7,TRBJ1-2,ASSYPPDRRNYGYT
TRBV20-1,TRBJ1-5,SAGGGNQPQH
TRBV14,TRBJ2-7,ASSQWGYGEQY
TRBV28,TRBJ2-3,ASSRQAGGPDTQY
TRBV11-1,TRBJ1-1,ASTQQTANTEAF
TRBV18,TRBJ2-1,ASSLGPVLNEQF
TRBV18,TRBJ2-5,ASSPETQY
TRBV6-5,TRBJ2-1,ASSYPPTTEQF
TRBV4-1,TRBJ2-1,ASSQIYNEQF
TRBV11-3,TRBJ2-7,ASSLGTGLEEQY
TRBV5-6,TRBJ1-1,ASSLRNREPWNTEAF
TRBV5-6,TRBJ1-6,ASSLVGIDSGFPLH